The 32 T cell receptor beta chains presented below share a single source sample, sequenced in a study of T cell responses to AZD1222 COVID-19 vaccine. The repertoire was sequenced with immunoSEQ multiplex PCR; TCRdb's copy has only in-frame clones and lacks some. The sample lists some 200,000 clones; less than 95% were seen once. Here the sequenced sample was peripheral blood, taken 28 days after the second dose of the MenACWY control vaccine. The receptors stem from an adult who received the MenACWY meningococcal vaccine as a control.

V is TRBV19 and J is TRBJ2-1; TRBD1 is a possible D gene (6 bases). In germline, CDR1 is LNHDA, CDR2 SQIVND (reference sequence). The V end lost 5 bases, the J end lost 9 bases, and 8 bases lay between the germline ends. This CDR3 contains 11 residues. CDR3 sequence (DNA): TGTGCCAGTAGTGCGACAGGTGAGCAGTTCTTC. Translating it yields CASSATGEQFF. The full variable domain, with the rest looked up from reference TRBV19 and TRBJ2-1, is DGGITQSPKYLFRKEGQNVTLSCEQNLNHDAMYWYRQDPGQGLRLIYYSQIVNDFQKGDIAEGYSVSREKKESFPLTVTSAQKNPTAFYLCASSATGEQFFGPGTRLTVL.

The rearrangement uses TRBV9 and TRBJ1-3, with a tentative D call TRBD1 (5 bases). There are 15 residues in the CDR3. Germline V gives CDR1 SGDLS, CDR2 YYNGEE. V was pared by 4 bases and J by 4 bases, with 15 bases between. The CDR3 here is CASSTDGPGGNTIYF. CDR3 sequence (DNA): TGTGCCAGCAGCACAGACGGGCCAGGGGGAAACACCATATATTTT.

The chain is built from TRBV7-9 and TRBJ1-4; the match to TRBD1 covers 8 bases. Trimming removed 4 bases from V and 7 bases from J; junction bases left unmatched: 11. CDR3 length equals 16 residues. Germline CDR1 reads SEHNR; CDR2 reads FQNEAQ (reference sequence). The CDR3 bases are TGTGCCAGCAGCTCTCCTTTGGCAGGGGGCGGTGAAAAACTGTTTTTT. It yields the protein CASSSPLAGGGEKLFF.

The chain carries TRBV18 and TRBJ2-5; D is possibly TRBD1 (6 bases). Trimming removed 3 bases from V and 5 bases from J, with 13 bases in between. Germline V gives CDR1 KGHSH, CDR2 LQKENI. This CDR3 contains 14 residues. CDR3 loop: CASSPGPRGETQYF. Written as DNA, the CDR3 is TGTGCCAGCTCACCTGGGCCAAGGGGGGAGACCCAGTACTTC.

The rearrangement joins TRBV20-1 to TRBJ2-7; maybe TRBD1 (6 bases). There are 14 residues in the CDR3. Germline CDR1 DFQATT, CDR2 SNEGSKA (reference sequence). Trimming shortened V by 3 bases and J by 1 base, and 13 bases separated the two germline ends. The CDR3 DNA sequence: TGCAGTGCTAGTATTCCAGGGGATTCCTACGAGCAGTACTTC. The encoded protein is CSASIPGDSYEQYF.

The V gene is TRBV27, the J gene TRBJ2-7; 10 nucleotides agree with TRBD1. The CDR3 runs to 12 residues. Germline CDR1 MNHEY, CDR2 SMNVEV (reference sequence). V gave up 10 bases and J gave up 4 bases; unmatched junction bases: 4. CDR3 nucleotides: TGTGCCATAGGGGACAGGGGATACGAGCAGTACTTC. Translation gives CAIGDRGYEQYF.

This chain connects TRBV7-9 to TRBJ2-3; D call uncertain. Deletions cut 3 bases from V and 12 bases from J, with 13 bases between. Germline V gene sequence: CDR1 SEHNR, CDR2 FQNEAQ (reference sequence). The CDR3 has 12 residues. In nucleotides, the CDR3 is TGTGCCAGCAGCTTGGGCCAGTCACTCCAGTATTTT. Its translation is CASSLGQSLQYF.

The gene calls are TRBV6-5 and TRBJ1-4, with a tentative D call TRBD1 (5 bases). The length of the CDR3 is 13 residues. V was cut by 7 bases and J by 8 bases, with 14 bases left in between. Germline V CDR1 and CDR2: MNHEY, SVGAGI. CDR3 protein: CASTGEVEEKLFF. The CDR3 coding sequence is TGTGCCAGCACGGGGGAGGTTGAGGAAAAACTGTTTTTT.

The chain recombines TRBV19 with TRBJ2-7; D is possibly TRBD2 (6 bases). Looked up from germline, CDR1 is LNHDA and CDR2 is SQIVND (reference sequence). V was cut by 3 bases and J by 0 bases, with 9 bases left in between. The CDR3 sequence is 14 residues long. CDR3 in amino acids: CASSISRDSYEQYF. CDR3 in DNA: TGTGCCAGTAGTATCTCGCGGGACTCCTACGAGCAGTACTTC.

This chain joins TRBV7-2 and TRBJ1-1, with D perhaps matching TRBD1 (5 bases). The CDR3 length is 14 residues. CDR1 SGHTA and CDR2 FQGNSA come from the germline V gene. The V end lost 0 bases, the J end lost 1 base, and 6 bases lay between the germline ends. This CDR3 is CASSLARGNTEAFF. For the CDR3, the DNA is TGTGCCAGCAGCTTAGCTAGGGGGAACACTGAAGCTTTCTTT.

This chain uses TRBV11-2 with TRBJ2-5, with 11 bases lining up with TRBD2. Germline V gene lookup returns CDR1 SGHAT and CDR2 FQNNGV. This CDR3 is 17 amino acids long. V was clipped by 4 bases and J by 5 bases; unmatched bases: 12. The CDR3 DNA follows: TGTGCCAGCAGCTCCTTACTAGCGGGGGAGCGTATTGAGACCCAGTACTTC. It is translated as CASSSLLAGERIETQYF.

The gene calls are TRBV4-3 and TRBJ2-3; 8 positions agree with TRBD1. Per the germline V gene, CDR1 is LGHNA and CDR2 is YSLEER. J was trimmed by 3 bases and V by 4 bases; bases with no gene match: 9. The CDR3 is 16 residues long. In nucleotides, the CDR3 is TGCGCCAGCAGCCCACAAGACAGGGGCCCAACAGATACGCAGTATTTT. Translated, it gives CASSPQDRGPTDTQYF.

This clone was seen once. The chain carries TRBV5-1 and TRBJ1-2; D is unclear. Trimming took 0 bases from V and 5 from J, leaving 20 bases between them. Germline CDR1 reads SGHRS; CDR2 reads YFSETQ. The CDR3 has 17 residues. In DNA, the CDR3 is TGCGCCAGCAGCTTGGCCGGGGAAAGTATCCTGTCTTATGGCTACACCTTC. Translation gives CASSLAGESILSYGYTF.

The chain uses TRBV27 and TRBJ1-6; no clear D gene. The CDR3 is 17 residues long. Germline values: CDR1 MNHEY, CDR2 SMNVEV (reference sequence). V was trimmed by 7 bases and J by 4 bases, leaving 20 bases between them. The CDR3 is CASTHEAAKLYNSPLHF. The CDR3 DNA reads as TGTGCCAGCACCCACGAGGCGGCCAAATTGTATAATTCACCCCTCCACTTT.

The chain is built from TRBV7-3 and TRBJ2-3; TRBD1 agrees at 9 bases. V lost 2 bases, J lost 4 bases, and 4 bases stayed unmatched. This CDR3 region has 15 residues. From germline, CDR1 is SGHTA and CDR2 FQGTGA. Here the CDR3 DNA reads TGTGCCAGCAGCTTAGGGACAGGGAGCGCAGATACGCAGTATTTT. As protein: CASSLGTGSADTQYF.

This chain connects TRBV19 to TRBJ2-5; D remains unclear. Germline V gives CDR1 LNHDA, CDR2 SQIVND (reference sequence). The CDR3 covers 14 residues. V shed 1 base and J shed 3 bases, with 9 bases lying between them. CDR3 region: CASSIVGDKETQYF. DNA for the CDR3: TGTGCCAGTAGTATAGTAGGTGACAAAGAGACCCAGTACTTC.

The V gene is TRBV5-5, the J gene TRBJ1-1; maybe TRBD1 (5 bases). Between the trimmed V and J ends, which lost 4 bases and 1 base, there was a span of 11 bases. The CDR3 runs to 14 residues. The germline V gene has CDR1 SGHKS and CDR2 YYEKEE (reference sequence). The DNA for the CDR3 is TGTGCCAGCAGCCCCTGGGACCGGAACACTGAAGCTTTCTTT. Translated: CASSPWDRNTEAFF. Based on the CDR3 plus reference TRBV5-5 and TRBJ1-1, the full variable domain is DAGVTQSPTHLIKTRGQQVTLRCSPISGHKSVSWYQQVLGQGPQFIFQYYEKEERGRGNFPDRFSARQFPNYSSELNVNALLLGDSALYLCASSPWDRNTEAFFGQGTRLTVV.

V is TRBV5-1 and J is TRBJ2-7, with D perhaps matching TRBD1 or TRBD2 (5 bases each). In germline, CDR1 is SGHRS, CDR2 YFSETQ. V lost 4 bases, J lost 4 bases, and 18 bases lay in between. This CDR3 region has 15 residues. CDR3 nucleotide sequence: TGCGCCAGCAGCAATCCGATGGGGGTCAGGTACGAGCAGTACTTC. It is translated as CASSNPMGVRYEQYF.

The chain has TRBV19 and TRBJ1-1; D is ambiguous. Germline V gives CDR1 LNHDA, CDR2 SQIVND (reference sequence). This CDR3 has 14 residues. V lost 5 bases, J lost 4 bases, and 14 bases lay in between. CDR3 region: CASSAGPLGTEAFF. The CDR3, as DNA: TGTGCCAGTAGTGCGGGTCCCTTGGGCACTGAAGCTTTCTTT.

The CDR3 here is CASSPYEQYF. Written as DNA, the CDR3 is TGTGCCAGCTCACCCTACGAGCAGTACTTC. This chain joins TRBV18 and TRBJ2-7, with D unresolved. Germline CDR1 reads KGHSH; CDR2 reads LQKENI. This CDR3 has 10 residues. Trimming took off 3 bases at V and 3 bases at J, with 0 bases between the two ends.

This chain joins TRBV6-2 or TRBV6-3 and TRBJ2-3; 8 positions agree with TRBD2. This CDR3 has 17 residues. The V segment lost 4 bases and the J segment 0 bases; nucleotides outside the gene matches: 9. The V gene's germline CDR1 is MNHEY and CDR2 SVGEGT. As DNA, the CDR3 is TGTGCCAGCAGTTCCTCTCCTAGCGGGCCCAGCACAGATACGCAGTATTTT. Protein product: CASSSSPSGPSTDTQYF.

The sample holds one count of this clone. V is TRBV6-1 and J is TRBJ1-6; D uncertain. The CDR3 is made up of 18 amino acids. Between the trimmed V and J ends, which lost 4 bases and 5 bases, there was a span of 21 bases. Germline assignment: CDR1 MNHNS and CDR2 SASEGT. The CDR3 DNA reads TGTGCCAGCAGTGGGCCTGACGGGGTCCGACTCGATAATTCACCCCTCCACTTT. Protein sequence: CASSGPDGVRLDNSPLHF.

The chain couples TRBV27 to TRBJ1-5; D ambiguous. In germline, CDR1 is MNHEY, CDR2 SMNVEV (reference sequence). The V and J ends lost 5 bases and 1 base respectively, with 9 bases between them. The CDR3 sequence is 14 residues long. CDR3: CASSLGRSNQPQHF. In DNA form, the CDR3 reads TGTGCCAGCAGTCTCGGGAGAAGCAATCAGCCCCAGCATTTT.

V is TRBV6-2 or TRBV6-3 and J is TRBJ2-1, with D unresolved. The CDR3 sequence is 14 residues long. Germline V CDR1 and CDR2: MNHEY, SVGEGT. Trimming shortened V by 2 bases and J by 0 bases, and 5 bases separated the two germline ends. Written as DNA, the CDR3 is TGTGCCAGCAGTTACCTCTCCTCCTACAATGAGCAGTTCTTC. It is translated as CASSYLSSYNEQFF.

The chain combines TRBV19 with TRBJ1-1; unclear D gene. This CDR3 spans 14 amino acids. Germline assignment: CDR1 LNHDA and CDR2 SQIVND (reference sequence). V dropped 4 bases and J dropped 0 bases, with 9 bases sitting between them. Here the CDR3 reads CASSRKGMNTEAFF. CDR3 DNA: TGTGCCAGTAGTAGAAAGGGCATGAACACTGAAGCTTTCTTT.

The chain links TRBV28 to TRBJ1-6; 7 nucleotides align to TRBD1. Losses at the gene ends were 5 bases for V and 0 bases for J; bases not matched to a gene: 7. The CDR3 extends over 17 amino acids. From germline, CDR1 is MDHEN and CDR2 SYDVKM. CDR3 amino acids: CASSIPGQSSYNSPLHF. The DNA of the CDR3 is TGTGCCAGCAGTATCCCGGGACAGAGCTCCTATAATTCACCCCTCCACTTT.

The chain is built from TRBV28 and TRBJ2-2; unclear D gene. Trimming stripped 2 bases from V and 8 bases from J, with 3 bases between. Germline CDR1 is MDHEN and CDR2 is SYDVKM. The CDR3 loop spans 11 amino acids. The CDR3 protein is CASSLEGELFF. In DNA, the CDR3 is TGTGCCAGCAGTTTAGAGGGGGAGCTGTTTTTT.

The chain has TRBV13 and TRBJ2-5; 8 nucleotides line up with TRBD2. Unmatched junction bases numbered 9, after V lost 5 bases and J lost 1 base. The germline gives CDR1 PRHDT, CDR2 FYEKMQ (reference sequence). The CDR3 covers 16 residues. CDR3 loop: CASSQITGGTQETQYF. The CDR3 DNA sequence: TGTGCCAGCAGCCAGATAACGGGGGGGACCCAAGAGACCCAGTACTTC.

This chain uses TRBV2 with TRBJ2-1; the match to TRBD2 covers 12 bases. The CDR3 is made up of 18 amino acids. Germline V lookup: CDR1 SNHLY, CDR2 FYNNEI. After removal of 5 bases from V and 0 bases from J, the junction contained 8 bases not matched to a gene. CDR3 amino acids: CASSPRTSGTSSYNEQFF. The CDR3 nucleotides read TGTGCCAGCAGTCCACGGACTAGCGGGACCAGCTCCTACAATGAGCAGTTCTTC.

The chain's CDR3 is CASTGRGIYNEQFF. CDR3 DNA: TGTGCCAGCACGGGGCGGGGTATCTACAATGAGCAGTTCTTC. This rearrangement joins TRBV2 to TRBJ2-1; TRBD2 is a possible D gene (6 bases). The CDR3 loop spans 14 amino acids. Per the germline V gene, CDR1 is SNHLY and CDR2 is FYNNEI. Trimming removed 7 bases at V and 3 bases at J, with 13 bases between.

The rearrangement uses TRBV27 and TRBJ2-3, with D tentatively TRBD2 (6 bases). There are 15 residues in the CDR3. The germline CDR1 and CDR2 sequences are MNHEY and SMNVEV (reference sequence). V was pared by 4 bases and J by 2 bases, with 13 bases between. This CDR3 is CASSSEGRDTDTQYF. The CDR3 DNA reads as TGTGCCAGCAGTTCGGAGGGACGGGACACAGATACGCAGTATTTT.

The chain couples TRBV9 to TRBJ1-1; TRBD1 might be the D (5 bases). In germline, CDR1 is SGDLS, CDR2 YYNGEE. V lost 4 bases and J 1 base, leaving 23 bases between the germline ends. The CDR3 has 18 amino acids. The CDR3, as DNA: TGTGCCAGCAGCCCCGCCATTGGCCAGGGTGTAGGGAACACTGAAGCTTTCTTT. This sequence encodes CASSPAIGQGVGNTEAFF.